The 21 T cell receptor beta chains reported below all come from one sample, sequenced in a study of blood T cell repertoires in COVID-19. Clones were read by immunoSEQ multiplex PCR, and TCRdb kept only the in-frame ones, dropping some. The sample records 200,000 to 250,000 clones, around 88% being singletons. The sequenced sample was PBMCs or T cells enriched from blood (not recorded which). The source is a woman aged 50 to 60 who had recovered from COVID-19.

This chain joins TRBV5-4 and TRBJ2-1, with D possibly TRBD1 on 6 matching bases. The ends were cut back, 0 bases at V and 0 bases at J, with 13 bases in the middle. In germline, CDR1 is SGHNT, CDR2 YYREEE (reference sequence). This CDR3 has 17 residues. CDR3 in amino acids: CASSLAPGVISYNEQFF. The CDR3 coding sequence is TGTGCCAGCAGCTTGGCTCCAGGGGTTATCTCCTACAATGAGCAGTTCTTC.

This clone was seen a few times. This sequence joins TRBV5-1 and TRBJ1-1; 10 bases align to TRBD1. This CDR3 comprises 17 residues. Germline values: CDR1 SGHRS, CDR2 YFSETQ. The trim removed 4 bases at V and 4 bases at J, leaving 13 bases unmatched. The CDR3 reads CASSHTRDRGSGTEAFF. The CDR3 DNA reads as TGCGCCAGCAGCCATACCCGGGACAGGGGATCGGGCACTGAAGCTTTCTTT.

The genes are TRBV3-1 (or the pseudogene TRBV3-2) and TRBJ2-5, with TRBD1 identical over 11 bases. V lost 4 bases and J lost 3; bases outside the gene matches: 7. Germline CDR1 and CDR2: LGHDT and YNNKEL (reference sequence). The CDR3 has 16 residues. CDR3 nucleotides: TGTGCCAGCAGCCTCCTTGGACAGGGGGCAAAAGAGACCCAGTACTTC. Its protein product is CASSLLGQGAKETQYF.

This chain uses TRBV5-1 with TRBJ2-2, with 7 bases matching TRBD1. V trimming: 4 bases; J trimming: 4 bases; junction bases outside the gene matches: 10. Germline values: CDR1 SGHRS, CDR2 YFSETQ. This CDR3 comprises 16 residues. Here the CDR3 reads CASSARQGWFTGELFF. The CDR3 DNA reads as TGCGCCAGCAGCGCCCGACAGGGCTGGTTCACCGGGGAGCTGTTTTTT.

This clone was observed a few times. The CDR3 region has the DNA TGCGCCAGCAGTGAGTCTACAGGGGATGACACTGAAGCTTTCTTT. It encodes CASSESTGDDTEAFF. The chain is built from TRBV10-1 and TRBJ1-1, with 7 nucleotides matching TRBD1. CDR1 WNHNN and CDR2 SYGVQD come from the germline V gene (reference sequence). The CDR3 has 15 residues. The V segment lost 0 bases and the J segment 3 bases; nucleotides outside the gene matches: 4.

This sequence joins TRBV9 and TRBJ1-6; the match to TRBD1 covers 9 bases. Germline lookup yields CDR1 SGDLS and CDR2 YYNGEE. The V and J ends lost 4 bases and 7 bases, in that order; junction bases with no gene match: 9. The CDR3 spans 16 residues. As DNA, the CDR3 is TGTGCCAGCAGCAAAGGGACAGGGCATTTGAATTCACCCCTCCACTTT. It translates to CASSKGTGHLNSPLHF.

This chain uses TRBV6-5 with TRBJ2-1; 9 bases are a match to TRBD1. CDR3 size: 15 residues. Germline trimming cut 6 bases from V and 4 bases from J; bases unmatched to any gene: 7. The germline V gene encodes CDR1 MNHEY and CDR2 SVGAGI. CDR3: CASSRGQGTYNEQFF. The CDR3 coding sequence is TGTGCCAGCAGCAGAGGACAGGGGACATACAATGAGCAGTTCTTC.

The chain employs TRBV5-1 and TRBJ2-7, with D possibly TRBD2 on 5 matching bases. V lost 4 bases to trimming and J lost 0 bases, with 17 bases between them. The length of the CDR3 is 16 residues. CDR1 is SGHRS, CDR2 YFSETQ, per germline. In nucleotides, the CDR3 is TGCGCCAGCAGCCCAAAAGGAGGACCTAGCTCCTACGAGCAGTACTTC. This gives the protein CASSPKGGPSSYEQYF. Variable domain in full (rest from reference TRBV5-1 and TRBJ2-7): KAGVTQTPRYLIKTRGQQVTLSCSPISGHRSVSWYQQTPGQGLQFLFEYFSETQRNKGNFPGRFSGRQFSNSRSEMNVSTLELGDSALYLCASSPKGGPSSYEQYFGPGTRLTVT.

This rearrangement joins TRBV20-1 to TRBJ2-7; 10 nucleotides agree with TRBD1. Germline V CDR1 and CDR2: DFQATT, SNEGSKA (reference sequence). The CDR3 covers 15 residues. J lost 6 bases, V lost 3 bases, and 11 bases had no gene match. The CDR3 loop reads CSASSPGQGKGEQYF. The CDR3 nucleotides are TGCAGTGCTAGTTCCCCGGGACAGGGGAAGGGCGAGCAGTACTTC.

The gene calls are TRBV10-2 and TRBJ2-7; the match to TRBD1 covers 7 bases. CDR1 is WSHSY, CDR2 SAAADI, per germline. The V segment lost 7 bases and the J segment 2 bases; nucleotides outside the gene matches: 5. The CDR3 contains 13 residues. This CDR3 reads CASNRQGTYEQYF. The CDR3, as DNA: TGCGCCAGCAACCGACAGGGAACCTACGAGCAGTACTTC.

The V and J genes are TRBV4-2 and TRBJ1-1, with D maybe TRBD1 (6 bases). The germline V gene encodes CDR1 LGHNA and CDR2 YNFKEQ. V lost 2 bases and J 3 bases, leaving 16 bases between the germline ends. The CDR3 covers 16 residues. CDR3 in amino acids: CASSQSAGESYTEAFF. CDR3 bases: TGTGCCAGCAGCCAAAGTGCAGGGGAGAGTTACACTGAAGCTTTCTTT.

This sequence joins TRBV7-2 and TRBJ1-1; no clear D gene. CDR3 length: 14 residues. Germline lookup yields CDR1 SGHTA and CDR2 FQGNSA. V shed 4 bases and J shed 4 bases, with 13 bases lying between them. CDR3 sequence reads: CASSSSAFITEAFF. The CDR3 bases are TGTGCCAGCAGCTCTAGCGCGTTTATCACTGAAGCTTTCTTT. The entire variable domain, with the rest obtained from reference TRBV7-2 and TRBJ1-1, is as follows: GAGVSQSPSNKVTEKGKDVELRCDPISGHTALYWYRQSLGQGLEFLIYFQGNSAPDKSGLPSDRFSAERTGGSVSTLTIQRTQQEDSAVYLCASSSSAFITEAFFGQGTRLTVV.

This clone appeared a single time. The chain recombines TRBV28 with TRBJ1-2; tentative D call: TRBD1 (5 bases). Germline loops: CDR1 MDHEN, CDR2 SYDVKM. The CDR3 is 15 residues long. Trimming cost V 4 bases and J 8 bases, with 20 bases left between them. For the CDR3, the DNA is TGTGCCAGCAGTTACGAAGGGGAGGGGCTTGGGGGCTACACCTTC. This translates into CASSYEGEGLGGYTF.

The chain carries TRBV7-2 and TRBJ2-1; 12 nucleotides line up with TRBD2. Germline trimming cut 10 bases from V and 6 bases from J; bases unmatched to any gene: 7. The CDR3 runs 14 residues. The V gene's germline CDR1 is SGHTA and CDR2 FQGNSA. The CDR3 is CATVRGLAGNEQFF. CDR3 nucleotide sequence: TGTGCCACTGTGAGGGGACTAGCGGGCAATGAGCAGTTCTTC.

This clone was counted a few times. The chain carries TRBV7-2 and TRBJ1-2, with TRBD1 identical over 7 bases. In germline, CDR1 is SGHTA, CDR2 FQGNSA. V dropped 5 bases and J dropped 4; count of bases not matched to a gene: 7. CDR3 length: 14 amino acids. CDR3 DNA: TGTGCCAGCAGCACCGACAGGGCCTCCTATGGCTACACCTTC. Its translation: CASSTDRASYGYTF.

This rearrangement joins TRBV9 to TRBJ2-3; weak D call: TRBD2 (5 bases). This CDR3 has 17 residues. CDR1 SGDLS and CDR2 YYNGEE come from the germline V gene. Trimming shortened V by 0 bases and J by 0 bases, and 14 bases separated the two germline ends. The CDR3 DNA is TGTGCCAGCAGCGTAGATCTAGTGAGGGCTAGCACAGATACGCAGTATTTT. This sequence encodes CASSVDLVRASTDTQYF.

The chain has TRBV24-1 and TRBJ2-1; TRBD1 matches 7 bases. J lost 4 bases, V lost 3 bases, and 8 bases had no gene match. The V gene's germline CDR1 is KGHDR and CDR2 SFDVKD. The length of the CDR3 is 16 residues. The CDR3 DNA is TGTGCCACCAGTGATACAGGGGCCGGGATATACAATGAGCAGTTCTTC. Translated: CATSDTGAGIYNEQFF.

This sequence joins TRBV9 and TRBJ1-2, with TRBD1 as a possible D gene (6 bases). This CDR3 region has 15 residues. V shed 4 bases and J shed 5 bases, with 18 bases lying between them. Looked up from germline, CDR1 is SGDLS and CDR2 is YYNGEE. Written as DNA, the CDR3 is TGTGCCAGCAGCACCCCCAGGGGTCGGAGTTATGGCTACACCTTC. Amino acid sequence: CASSTPRGRSYGYTF. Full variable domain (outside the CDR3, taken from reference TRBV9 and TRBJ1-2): DSGVTQTPKHLITATGQRVTLRCSPRSGDLSVYWYQQSLDQGLQFLIQYYNGEERAKGNILERFSAQQFPDLHSELNLSSLELGDSALYFCASSTPRGRSYGYTFGSGTRLTVV.

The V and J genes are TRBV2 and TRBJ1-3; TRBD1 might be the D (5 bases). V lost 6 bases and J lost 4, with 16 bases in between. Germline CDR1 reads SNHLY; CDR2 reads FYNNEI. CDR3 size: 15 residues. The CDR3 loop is CASRAGRSGGNTIYF. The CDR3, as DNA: TGTGCCAGCAGGGCGGGACGGTCGGGGGGAAACACCATATATTTT. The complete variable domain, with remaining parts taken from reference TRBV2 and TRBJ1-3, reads EPEVTQTPSHQVTQMGQEVILRCVPISNHLYFYWYRQILGQKVEFLVSFYNNEISEKSEIFDDQFSVERPDGSNFTLKIRSTKLEDSAMYFCASRAGRSGGNTIYFGEGSWLTVV.

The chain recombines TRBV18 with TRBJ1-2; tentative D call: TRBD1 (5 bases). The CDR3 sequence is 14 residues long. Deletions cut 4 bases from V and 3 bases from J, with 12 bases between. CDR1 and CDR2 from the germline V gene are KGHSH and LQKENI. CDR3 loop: CASSQMDNHYGYTF. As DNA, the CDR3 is TGTGCCAGCTCACAGATGGACAATCACTATGGCTACACCTTC.

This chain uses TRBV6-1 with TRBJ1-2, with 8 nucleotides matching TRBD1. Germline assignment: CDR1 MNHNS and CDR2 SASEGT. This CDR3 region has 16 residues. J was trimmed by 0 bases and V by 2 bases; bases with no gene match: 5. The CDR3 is CASSEQGAVTNYGYTF. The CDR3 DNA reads TGTGCCAGCAGTGAACAGGGGGCGGTCACTAACTATGGCTACACCTTC.